The entry below gives a single T cell receptor (beta chain) sequence along with its context. Antigen unknown. Sequencing relied on immunoSEQ assay v3.0, run at survey level. Assay used: immunoSEQ multiplex PCR; TCRdb lists only in-frame clones, some missing. The data contain tens of thousands of clones, about four fifths of them seen just once; the ten biggest clones take up around 20%. The sample is drawn from a study of long-term antiretroviral therapy in people with HIV. V was pared by 0 bases and J by 7 bases, with 5 bases between. This CDR3 contains 12 residues. Germline lookup yields CDR1 SGHRS and CDR2 YFSETQ. Per individual, the PBMC samples numbered at least one pre-ART and at least two post-ART. Study-level results: It was observed that HIV repertoires exhibited narrower CDR3 length ranges than controls.

The sequence derives from a man aged 45-60 years with HIV. The rearrangement links TRBV5-1 to TRBJ2-1; no reliable D call. The sequenced sample was unsorted PBMCs, obtained 0.4 years after starting antiretroviral therapy. CDR3 amino acids: CASSLDINEQFF. In DNA form, the CDR3 reads TGCGCCAGCAGCTTGGACATTAATGAGCAGTTCTTC.